The T cell receptor (beta chain) described here comes from a study of graft-versus-host responses after intestinal transplantation. Study details: Anti-thymocyte globulin induction preceded about three years of tacrolimus and steroid maintenance in all recipients. Overall study results and limits: Subjects displaying graft-donor T cell macrochimerism possessed elevated graft-versus-host to host-versus-graft clonal ratios inside allografts.

As regards this clone: What it recognizes is unknown.

CDR1 SGHNT and CDR2 YENEEA come from the germline V gene. This CDR3 has 15 residues. Trimming cost V 5 bases and J 3 bases; bases outside gene matches: 7. Some clones are missing from TCRdb's copy, which holds only in-frame ones; the method was immunoSEQ multiplex PCR. The table records tens of thousands of clones, just under 95% of them present only once. This chain uses TRBV11-3 with TRBJ2-1; 7 bases map to TRBD2. Source: unstimulated CD4+ T cells sorted from spleen or lymph node cells, taken before intestinal transplant. The receptor's source is a human donor who received an intestinal transplant. CDR3 residues: CASSGRLANYNEQFF. The CDR3 DNA is TGTGCCAGCAGCGGGCGACTAGCTAACTACAATGAGCAGTTCTTC.